This TCR beta chain was sequenced for a study of T-cell reconstitution after alpha-beta-depleted transplantation in children. Overall study results and limits: At the one-year point after transplant, T-cell counts and TCRbeta diversity were found to come mostly from T cells that had been newly produced. Reportedly, alpha-beta T cells present about two months post-transplant originated from several hundred expanded clones of graft origin. Some patients' high day-60 TCRbeta diversity was traced to surviving recipient T cells and thymic progenitors.

The CDR3 runs to 14 residues. V dropped 3 bases and J dropped 9 bases, with 12 bases sitting between them. In germline, CDR1 is LNHDA, CDR2 SQIVND (reference sequence). Notes on this clonotype: Its matching antigen is unknown.

TCRbeta library preparation incorporated unique molecular identifiers. TCRdb re-analysed the PCR reads in MiXCR, keeping a single row per CDR3 protein. The sample consists of 200,000 to 250,000 distinct CDR3 sequences, roughly 8.2% of them appearing once. The material was PBMCs, mostly from graft donor cells, obtained 180 days after TCRalphabeta/CD19-depleted stem cell transplant. The chain employs TRBV19 and TRBJ1-6; possibly TRBD1 for D (5 bases). The source is a male patient younger than 18 who had a stem cell transplant for acute lymphoblastic leukemia, so the T cells may come from the graft donor. The CDR3 bases are TGTGCCAGTAGTATCACAGGATCAAGTTCACCCCTCCACTTT. It is translated as CASSITGSSSPLHF. Variable domain in full (rest from reference TRBV19 and TRBJ1-6): DGGITQSPKYLFRKEGQNVTLSCEQNLNHDAMYWYRQDPGQGLRLIYYSQIVNDFQKGDIAEGYSVSREKKESFPLTVTSAQKNPTAFYLCASSITGSSSPLHFGNGTRLTVT.